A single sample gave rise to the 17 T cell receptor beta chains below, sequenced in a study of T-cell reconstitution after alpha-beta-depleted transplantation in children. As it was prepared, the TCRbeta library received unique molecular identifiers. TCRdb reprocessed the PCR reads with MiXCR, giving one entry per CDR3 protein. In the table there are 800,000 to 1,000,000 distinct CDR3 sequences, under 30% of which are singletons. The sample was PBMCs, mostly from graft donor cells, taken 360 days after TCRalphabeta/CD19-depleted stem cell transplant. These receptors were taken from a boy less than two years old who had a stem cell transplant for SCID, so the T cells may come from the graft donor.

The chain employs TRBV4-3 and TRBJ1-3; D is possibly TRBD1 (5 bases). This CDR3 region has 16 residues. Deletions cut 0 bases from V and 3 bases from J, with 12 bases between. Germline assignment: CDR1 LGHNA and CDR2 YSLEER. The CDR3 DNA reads TGCGCCAGCAGCCAAGATTGGCAGGGACTTGGAAACACCATATATTTT. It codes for CASSQDWQGLGNTIYF.

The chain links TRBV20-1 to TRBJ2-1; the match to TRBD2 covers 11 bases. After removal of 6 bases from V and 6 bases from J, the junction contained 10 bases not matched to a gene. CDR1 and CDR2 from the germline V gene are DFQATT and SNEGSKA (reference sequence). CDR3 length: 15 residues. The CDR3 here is CSAPILAGVFNEQFF. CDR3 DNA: TGCAGTGCCCCAATACTAGCGGGAGTATTCAATGAGCAGTTCTTC.

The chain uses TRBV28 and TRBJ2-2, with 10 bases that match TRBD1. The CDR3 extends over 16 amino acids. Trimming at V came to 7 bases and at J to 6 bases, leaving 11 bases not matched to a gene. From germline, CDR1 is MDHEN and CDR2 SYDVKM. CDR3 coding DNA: TGTGCCAGCATCAGCCGGGGACAGGGGTTCCCCGGGGAGCTGTTTTTT. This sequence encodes CASISRGQGFPGELFF.

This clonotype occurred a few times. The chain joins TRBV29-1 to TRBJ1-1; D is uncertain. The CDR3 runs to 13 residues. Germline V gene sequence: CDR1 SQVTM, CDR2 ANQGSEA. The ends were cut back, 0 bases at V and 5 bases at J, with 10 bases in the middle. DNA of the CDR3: TGCAGCGTTGAAGATGGAGTGCGAACTGAAGCTTTCTTT. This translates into CSVEDGVRTEAFF.

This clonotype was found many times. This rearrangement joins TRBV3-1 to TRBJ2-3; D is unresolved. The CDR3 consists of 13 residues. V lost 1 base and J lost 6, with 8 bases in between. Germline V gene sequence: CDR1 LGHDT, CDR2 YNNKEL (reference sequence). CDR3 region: CASSQGRVDTQYF. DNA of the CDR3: TGTGCCAGCAGCCAAGGAAGGGTGGATACGCAGTATTTT.

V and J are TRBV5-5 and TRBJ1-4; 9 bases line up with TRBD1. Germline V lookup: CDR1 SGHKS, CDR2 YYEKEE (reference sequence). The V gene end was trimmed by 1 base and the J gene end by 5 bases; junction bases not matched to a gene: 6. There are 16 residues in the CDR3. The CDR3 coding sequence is TGTGCCAGCAGCTTGAGATGGGGACAGGGAAATGAAAAACTGTTTTTT. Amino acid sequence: CASSLRWGQGNEKLFF.

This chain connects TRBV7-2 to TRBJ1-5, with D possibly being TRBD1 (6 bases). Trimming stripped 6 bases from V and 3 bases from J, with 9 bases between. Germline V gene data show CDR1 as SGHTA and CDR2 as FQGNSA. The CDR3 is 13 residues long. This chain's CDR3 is CASRGQFNQPQHF. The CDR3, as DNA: TGTGCCAGCAGAGGACAGTTCAATCAGCCCCAGCATTTT.

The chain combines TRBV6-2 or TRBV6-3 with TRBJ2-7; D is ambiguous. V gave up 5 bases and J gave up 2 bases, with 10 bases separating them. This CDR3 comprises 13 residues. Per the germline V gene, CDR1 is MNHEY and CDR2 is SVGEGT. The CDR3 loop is CASSQPYPYEQYF. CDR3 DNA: TGTGCCAGCAGTCAGCCATATCCCTACGAGCAGTACTTC.

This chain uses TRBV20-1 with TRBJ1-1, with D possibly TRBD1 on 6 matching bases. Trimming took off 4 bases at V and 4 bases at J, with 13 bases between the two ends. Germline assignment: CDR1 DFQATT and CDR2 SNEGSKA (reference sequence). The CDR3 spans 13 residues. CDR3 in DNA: TGCAGTGCTACTCAGGACAGAATCACTGAAGCTTTCTTT. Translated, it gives CSATQDRITEAFF.

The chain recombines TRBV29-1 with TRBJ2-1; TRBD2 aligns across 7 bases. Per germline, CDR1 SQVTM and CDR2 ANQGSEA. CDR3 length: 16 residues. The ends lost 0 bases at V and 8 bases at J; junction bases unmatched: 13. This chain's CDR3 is CSVEDLGLAECHEQFF. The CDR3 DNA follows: TGCAGCGTTGAAGATCTTGGGCTAGCGGAATGCCATGAGCAGTTCTTC.

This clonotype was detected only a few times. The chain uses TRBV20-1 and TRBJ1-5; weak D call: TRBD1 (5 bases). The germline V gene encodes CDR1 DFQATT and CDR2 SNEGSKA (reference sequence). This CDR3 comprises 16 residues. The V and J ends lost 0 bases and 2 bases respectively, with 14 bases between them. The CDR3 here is CSARDGRGWGNQPQHF. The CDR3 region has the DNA TGCAGTGCTAGAGATGGAAGGGGCTGGGGCAATCAGCCCCAGCATTTT.

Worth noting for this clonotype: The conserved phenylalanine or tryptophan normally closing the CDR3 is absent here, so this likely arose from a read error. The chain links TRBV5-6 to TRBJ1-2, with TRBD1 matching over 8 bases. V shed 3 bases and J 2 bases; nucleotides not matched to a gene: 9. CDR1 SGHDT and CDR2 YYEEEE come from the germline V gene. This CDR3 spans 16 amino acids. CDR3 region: CASSSRRQGANYGYTI. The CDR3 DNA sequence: TGTGCCAGCAGCTCGAGGCGGCAGGGGGCGAACTATGGCTACACCATC.

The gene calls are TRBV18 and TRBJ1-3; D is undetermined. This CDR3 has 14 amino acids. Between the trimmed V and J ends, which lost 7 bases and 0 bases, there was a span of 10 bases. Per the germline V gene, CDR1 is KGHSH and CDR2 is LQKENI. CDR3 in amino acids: CASFGPDSGNTIYF. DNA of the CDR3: TGTGCCAGCTTCGGGCCAGACTCTGGAAACACCATATATTTT.

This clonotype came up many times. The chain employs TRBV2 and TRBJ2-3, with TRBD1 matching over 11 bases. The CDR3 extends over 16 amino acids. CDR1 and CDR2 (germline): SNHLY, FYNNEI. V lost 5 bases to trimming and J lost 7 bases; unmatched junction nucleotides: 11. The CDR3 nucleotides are TGTGCCAGCAGTCTCGGACAGGGGGCGCTTTTGAATACGCAGTATTTT. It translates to CASSLGQGALLNTQYF.

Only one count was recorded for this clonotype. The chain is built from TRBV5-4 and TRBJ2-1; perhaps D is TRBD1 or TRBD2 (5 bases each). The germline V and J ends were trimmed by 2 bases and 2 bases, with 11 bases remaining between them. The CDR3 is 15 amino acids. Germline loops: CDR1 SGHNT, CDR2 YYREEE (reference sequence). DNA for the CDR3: TGTGCCAGCAGCTTAGTGGGGGTGCCCTACAATGAGCAGTTCTTC. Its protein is CASSLVGVPYNEQFF.

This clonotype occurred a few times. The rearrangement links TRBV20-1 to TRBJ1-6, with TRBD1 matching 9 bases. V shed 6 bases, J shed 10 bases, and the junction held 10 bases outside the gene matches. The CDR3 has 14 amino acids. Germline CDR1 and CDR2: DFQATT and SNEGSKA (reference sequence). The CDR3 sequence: CSAPGQGKRSPLHF. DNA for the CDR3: TGCAGTGCCCCGGGACAGGGAAAACGATCACCCCTCCACTTT.

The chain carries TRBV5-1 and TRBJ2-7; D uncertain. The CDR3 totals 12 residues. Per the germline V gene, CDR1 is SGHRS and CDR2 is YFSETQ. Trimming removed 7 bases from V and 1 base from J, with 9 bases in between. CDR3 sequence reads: CASSWPSYEQYF. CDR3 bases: TGCGCCAGCTCGTGGCCTTCCTACGAGCAGTACTTC.